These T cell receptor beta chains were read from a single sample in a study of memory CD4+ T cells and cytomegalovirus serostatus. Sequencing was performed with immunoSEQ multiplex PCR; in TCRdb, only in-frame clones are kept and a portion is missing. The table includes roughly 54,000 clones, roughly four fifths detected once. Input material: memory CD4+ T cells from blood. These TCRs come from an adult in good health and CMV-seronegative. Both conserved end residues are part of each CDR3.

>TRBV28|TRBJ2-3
CASSLTGTQYF
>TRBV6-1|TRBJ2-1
CASTAGGTFRNEQFF
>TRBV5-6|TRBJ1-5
CASSPKFNQPQHF
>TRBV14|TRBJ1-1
CASSQDHGSLPLYEAFF
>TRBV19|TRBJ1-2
CASSPPSNYGYTF
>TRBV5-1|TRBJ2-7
CASSLGGGEGYEQYF
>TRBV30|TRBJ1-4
CAWGKGADEKLFF
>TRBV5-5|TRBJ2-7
CASSLAPRVGEQYF
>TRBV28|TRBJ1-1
CASSLSYGEAFF
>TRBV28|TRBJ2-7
CASRRTQRTLFSYEQYF
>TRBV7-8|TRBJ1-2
CASSLLMLSGSRGYTF
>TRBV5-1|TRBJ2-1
CASSITGVDEQFF
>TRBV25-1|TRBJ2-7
CASSESGQHAYEQYF
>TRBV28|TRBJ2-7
CASSSDRWASYEQYF
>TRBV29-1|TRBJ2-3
CSVERGADTQYF
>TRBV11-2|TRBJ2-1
CASSRRQGAGYNEQFF
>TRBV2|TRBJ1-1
CASSGTELNTEAFF
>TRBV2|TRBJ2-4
CASSENSLLAKNIQYF
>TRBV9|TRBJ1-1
CASSVAGDNTEAFF
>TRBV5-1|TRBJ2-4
CASSLGQMDIQYF
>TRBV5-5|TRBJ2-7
CASSFAGAYEQYF
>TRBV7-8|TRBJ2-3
CASSLGSVPDTQYF
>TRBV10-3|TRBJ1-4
CAINSGGEGEKLFF
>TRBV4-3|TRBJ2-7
CASSQDWGSGQYF
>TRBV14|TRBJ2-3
CASSLNGGATDTQYF
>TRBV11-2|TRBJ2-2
CASSLVGGPNTGELFF
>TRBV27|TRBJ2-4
CASSRKTGAKNIQYF
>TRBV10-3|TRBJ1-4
CAISEGRTGGNEKLFF
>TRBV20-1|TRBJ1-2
CSAARTGGYTF
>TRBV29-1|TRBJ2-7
CSAQDLGPYEQYF
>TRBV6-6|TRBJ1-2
CASSSTGQAYGYTF
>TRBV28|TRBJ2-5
CASSRGMETQYF
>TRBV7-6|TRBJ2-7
CASSLDTGTGEQYF
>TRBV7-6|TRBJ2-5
CASSLGEKETQYF
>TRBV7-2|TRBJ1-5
CASSFRVDQPQHF
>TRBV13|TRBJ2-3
CASSPRDPGLGDTQYF
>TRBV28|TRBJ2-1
CASTGTRNEQFF
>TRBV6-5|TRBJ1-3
CASSVGTIGNTIYF
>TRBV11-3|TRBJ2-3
CASSLARGSITDTQYF
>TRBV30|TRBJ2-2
CAWSAGPGELFF
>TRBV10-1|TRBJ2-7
CASTKTGGNYEQYF
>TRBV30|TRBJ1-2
CAWSVMALYGYTF
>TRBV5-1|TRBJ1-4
CASSLRGLNEKLFF
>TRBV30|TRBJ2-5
CAWSGLAQETQYF
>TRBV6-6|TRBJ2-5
CASSHKETQYF
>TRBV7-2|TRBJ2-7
CASRARGSGSSYEQYF
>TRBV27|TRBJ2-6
CASQPTSGRPGANVLTF
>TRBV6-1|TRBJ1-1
CASSDRGKSNTEAFF
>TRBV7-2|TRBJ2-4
CASSSFTRAKNIQYF
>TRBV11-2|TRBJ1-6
CASSRSYGDPSPLHF
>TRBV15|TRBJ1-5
CATSRESAGFANQPQHF
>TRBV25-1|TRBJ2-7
CASSAGWAYEQYF
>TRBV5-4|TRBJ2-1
CASSLPGGSYNEQFF
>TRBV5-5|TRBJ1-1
CASSLESTTRTEAFF